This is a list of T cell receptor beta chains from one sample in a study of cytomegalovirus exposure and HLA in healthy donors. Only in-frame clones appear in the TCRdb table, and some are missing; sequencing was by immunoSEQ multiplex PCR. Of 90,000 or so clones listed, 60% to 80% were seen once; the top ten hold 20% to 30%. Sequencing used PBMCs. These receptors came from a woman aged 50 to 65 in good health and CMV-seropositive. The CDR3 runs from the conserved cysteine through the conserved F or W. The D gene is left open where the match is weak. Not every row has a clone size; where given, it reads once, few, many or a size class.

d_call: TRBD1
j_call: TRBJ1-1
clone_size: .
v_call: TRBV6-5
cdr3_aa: CASSYQDRVNTEAFF
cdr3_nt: TGTGCCAGCAGTTACCAGGACAGGGTAAATACTGAAGCTTTCTTT

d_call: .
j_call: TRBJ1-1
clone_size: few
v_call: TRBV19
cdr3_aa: CASSFGGNTEAFF
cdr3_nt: TGTGCCAGTAGTTTTGGAGGGAACACTGAAGCTTTCTTT

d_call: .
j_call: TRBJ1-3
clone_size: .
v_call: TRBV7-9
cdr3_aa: CASSFYRVMSGNTIYF
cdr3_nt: TGTGCCAGCAGCTTCTACAGGGTCATGTCTGGAAACACCATATATTTT

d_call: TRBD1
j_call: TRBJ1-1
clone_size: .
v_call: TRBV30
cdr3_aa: CASDRPLDEAFF
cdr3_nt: TGTGCCTCGGACAGGCCGCTTGATGAAGCTTTCTTT

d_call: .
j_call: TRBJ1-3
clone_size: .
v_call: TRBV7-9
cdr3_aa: CSSHFSGNTIYF
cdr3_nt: TGTTCCAGTCACTTCTCTGGAAACACCATATATTTT

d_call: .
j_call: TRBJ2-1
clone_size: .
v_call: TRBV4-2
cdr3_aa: CASSQDQGGYNEQFF
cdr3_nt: TGTGCCAGCAGCCAAGATCAAGGCGGCTACAATGAGCAGTTCTTC

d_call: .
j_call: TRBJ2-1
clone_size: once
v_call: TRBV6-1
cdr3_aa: CASSGAFGDSTYNEQFF
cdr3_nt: TGTGCCAGCAGTGGGGCGTTCGGGGACTCTACCTACAATGAGCAGTTCTTC

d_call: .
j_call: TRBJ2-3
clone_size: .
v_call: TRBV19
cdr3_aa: CASTQGLTDTQYF
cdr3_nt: TGTGCCAGTACCCAGGGGTTAACGGATACGCAGTATTTT

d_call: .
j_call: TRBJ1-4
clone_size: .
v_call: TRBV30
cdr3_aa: CAWGGGPPEKLFF
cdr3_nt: TGTGCCTGGGGGGGCGGGCCCCCAGAAAAACTGTTTTTT

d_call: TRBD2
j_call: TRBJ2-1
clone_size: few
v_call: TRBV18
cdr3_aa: CASSPSGSSYNEQFF
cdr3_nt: TGTGCCAGCTCACCTAGCGGGAGCTCCTACAATGAGCAGTTCTTC

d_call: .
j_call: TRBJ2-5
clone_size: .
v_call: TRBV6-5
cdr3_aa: CASSSGLGGTQYF
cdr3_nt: TGTGCCAGCAGTTCCGGGCTAGGGGGGACCCAGTACTTC

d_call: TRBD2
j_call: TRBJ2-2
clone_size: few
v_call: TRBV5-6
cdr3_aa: CASSSFSGGYTGELFF
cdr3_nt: TGTGCCAGCAGCTCATTTAGCGGGGGGTACACCGGGGAGCTGTTTTTT

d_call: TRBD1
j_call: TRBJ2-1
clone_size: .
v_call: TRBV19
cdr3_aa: CASSADRSSYNEQFF
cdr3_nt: TGTGCCAGTAGTGCGGACAGGAGTTCCTACAATGAGCAGTTCTTC

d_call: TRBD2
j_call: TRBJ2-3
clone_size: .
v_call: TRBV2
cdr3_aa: CASSDNRRGGLDTQYF
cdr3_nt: TGTGCCAGCAGTGACAACAGGCGGGGGGGCCTTGATACGCAGTATTTT

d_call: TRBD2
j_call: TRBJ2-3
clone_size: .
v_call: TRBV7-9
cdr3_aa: CASSYGLAGGTDTQYF
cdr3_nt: TGTGCCAGCAGCTATGGACTAGCGGGGGGCACAGATACGCAGTATTTT

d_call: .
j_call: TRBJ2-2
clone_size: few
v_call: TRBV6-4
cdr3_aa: CASASGTNTGELFF
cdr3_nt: TGTGCCAGCGCATCGGGGACGAACACCGGGGAGCTGTTTTTT

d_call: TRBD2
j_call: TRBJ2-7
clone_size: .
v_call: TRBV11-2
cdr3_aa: CASSTPILAGGLSYEQYF
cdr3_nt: TGTGCCAGCAGCACGCCGATTCTAGCGGGGGGGCTCTCCTACGAGCAGTACTTC

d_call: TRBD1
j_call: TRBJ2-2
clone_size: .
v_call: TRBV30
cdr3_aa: CAWSPRGLLNTGELFF
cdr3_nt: TGTGCCTGGAGTCCCAGGGGGCTACTGAACACCGGGGAGCTGTTTTTT

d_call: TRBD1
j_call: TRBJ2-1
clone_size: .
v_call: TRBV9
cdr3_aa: CASSVVGTGGYNEQFF
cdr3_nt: TGTGCCAGCAGCGTAGTCGGGACAGGGGGCTACAATGAGCAGTTCTTC

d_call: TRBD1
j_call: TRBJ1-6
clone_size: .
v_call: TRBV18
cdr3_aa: CASSRTDRAWGSYNSPLHF
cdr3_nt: TGTGCCAGCTCACGAACGGACAGGGCATGGGGCTCCTATAATTCACCCCTCCACTTT